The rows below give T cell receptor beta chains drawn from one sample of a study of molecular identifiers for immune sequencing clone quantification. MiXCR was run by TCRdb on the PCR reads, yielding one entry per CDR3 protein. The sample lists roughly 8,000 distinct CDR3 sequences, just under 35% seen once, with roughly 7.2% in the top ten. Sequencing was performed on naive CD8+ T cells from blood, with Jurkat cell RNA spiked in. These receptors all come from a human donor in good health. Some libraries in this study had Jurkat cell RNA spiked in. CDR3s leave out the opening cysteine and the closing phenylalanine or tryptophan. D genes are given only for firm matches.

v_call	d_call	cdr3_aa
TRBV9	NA	ASSPGTAGPFYSNQPQH
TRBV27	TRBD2	ASSLAGGGTDTQY
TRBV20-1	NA	SPGADTQY
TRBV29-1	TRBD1	SADPPVRGRNGYT
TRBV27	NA	ASSWADTQY
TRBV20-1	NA	SARDRDHSNQPQH
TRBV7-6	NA	ASSSRSPETQY
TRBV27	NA	ASSLLGRTDTQY
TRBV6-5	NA	ASSPFFGHIQETQY
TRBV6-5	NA	ASGYVPDNTGELF
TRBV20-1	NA	SAREQNSYEQY
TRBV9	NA	ASSDSDTQY
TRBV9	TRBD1	ASSVAMTGGDEQY
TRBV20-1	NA	NALGQGNSPLH
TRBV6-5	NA	ASCPVGGNQPQH
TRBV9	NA	ASSVGNRMNTEAF
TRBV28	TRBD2	ASSTRGLAGASSYEQY
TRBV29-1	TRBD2	SVEVGGSFYNEQF
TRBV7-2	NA	ASSHDPGQGYEQY
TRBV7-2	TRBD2	ASSFWGLAGVVVEETQY
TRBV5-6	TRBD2	ASSLYAGAGTDTQY
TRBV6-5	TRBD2	ASGNTAGGPYNEQF
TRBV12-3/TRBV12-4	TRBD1	ASSSGTGGVETQY